Shown below are 8 T cell receptor beta chains from a single sample sequenced in a study of cytotoxic CD8 clonotypes in ibrutinib-treated CLL. Profiling relied on immunoSEQ multiplex PCR, and the TCRdb table lists in-frame clones only, not all of them. The sample carries more than 200,000 clones, 70% recorded once. The specimen comprised PBMCs, sampled after 24 months of ibrutinib treatment. The receptors come from a human donor with chronic lymphocytic leukemia.

The chain links TRBV5-4 to TRBJ2-7; the D gene is possibly TRBD1 (5 bases). With 3 bases removed from V and 4 bases from J, the gap between germline ends came to 11 bases. CDR3 size: 13 residues. CDR1 is SGHNT and CDR2 is YYREEE in the germline V gene (reference sequence). CDR3 DNA sequence: TGTGCCAGCAGCTCGGACACAATTTACGAGCAGTACTTC. Translation gives CASSSDTIYEQYF.

The CDR3 nucleotides are TGTGCCAGCCTTACCGACCCAGCATCACCAGATACGCAGTATTTT. This gives the protein CASLTDPASPDTQYF. The rearrangement links TRBV16 to TRBJ2-3; D is undetermined. This CDR3 has 15 amino acids. Germline V gene lookup returns CDR1 KGHSY and CDR2 FQNENV. The V gene lost 8 bases and the J gene lost 4 bases, with 19 bases spanning the gap. Together with reference TRBV16 and TRBJ2-3, the CDR3 gives the full variable domain: GEEVAQTPKHLVRGEGQKAKLYCAPIKGHSYVFWYQQVLKNEFKFLISFQNENVFDETGMPKERFSAKCLPNSPCSLEIQATKLEDSAVYFCASLTDPASPDTQYFGPGTRLTVL.

The chain is built from TRBV11-2 and TRBJ1-1, with 8 bases lining up with TRBD1. Looked up from germline, CDR1 is SGHAT and CDR2 is FQNNGV. V shed 0 bases and J 11 bases; nucleotides not matched to a gene: 2. The CDR3 spans 12 residues. CDR3 sequence (DNA): TGTGCCAGCAGCTTAGAGCAGGGGGCGGCTTTCTTT. It translates to CASSLEQGAAFF.

CDR3 region: CASSIEADRHKTQYF. CDR3 in DNA: TGTGCCAGTAGTATTGAAGCGGACAGGCATAAGACCCAGTACTTC. The chain employs TRBV19 and TRBJ2-5, with 7 bases fitting TRBD1. V lost 3 bases to trimming and J lost 6 bases; unmatched junction nucleotides: 10. The CDR3 loop spans 15 amino acids. CDR1 is LNHDA, CDR2 SQIVND, per germline (reference sequence). Together with reference TRBV19 and TRBJ2-5, the CDR3 gives the full variable domain: DGGITQSPKYLFRKEGQNVTLSCEQNLNHDAMYWYRQDPGQGLRLIYYSQIVNDFQKGDIAEGYSVSREKKESFPLTVTSAQKNPTAFYLCASSIEADRHKTQYFGPGTRLLVL.

The V call is TRBV30, the J call TRBJ2-1; 7 bases map to TRBD2. Germline CDR1 reads GTSNPN; CDR2 reads SVGIG (reference sequence). The ends lost 0 bases at V and 3 bases at J; junction bases unmatched: 8. The CDR3 sequence is 16 residues long. As DNA, the CDR3 is TGTGCCTGGAGTGTACTCGGGACTACTTTCTACAATGAGCAGTTCTTC. Translated, it gives CAWSVLGTTFYNEQFF.

The rearrangement links TRBV7-9 to TRBJ1-1; D remains ambiguous. The CDR3 consists of 14 residues. Germline loops: CDR1 SEHNR, CDR2 FQNEAQ (reference sequence). Trimming took 5 bases from V and 1 from J, leaving 11 bases between them. The CDR3 sequence: CASSRVTRNTEAFF. The CDR3, as DNA: TGTGCCAGCAGCCGGGTGACCCGGAACACTGAAGCTTTCTTT.

This chain connects TRBV4-2 to TRBJ1-5; possibly TRBD1 for D (5 bases). CDR1 LGHNA and CDR2 YNFKEQ come from the germline V gene. The CDR3 runs to 13 residues. V shed 3 bases and J shed 8 bases, with 11 bases lying between them. The CDR3 bases are TGTGCCAGCAGCCAGGTGTTAGGGGAGCCCCAGCATTTT. This encodes CASSQVLGEPQHF.

This clone was seen a few times. The CDR3 region is CASSYPGPNRDEQYF. The CDR3 DNA sequence: TGTGCCAGCAGTTACCCGGGGCCAAACAGGGACGAGCAGTACTTC. V usage is TRBV6-6 and J usage is TRBJ2-7; a possible D gene is TRBD1 (6 bases). V lost 2 bases to trimming and J lost 5 bases, with 16 bases between them. The V gene's germline CDR1 is MNHNY and CDR2 SVGAGI (reference sequence). The length of the CDR3 is 15 residues.